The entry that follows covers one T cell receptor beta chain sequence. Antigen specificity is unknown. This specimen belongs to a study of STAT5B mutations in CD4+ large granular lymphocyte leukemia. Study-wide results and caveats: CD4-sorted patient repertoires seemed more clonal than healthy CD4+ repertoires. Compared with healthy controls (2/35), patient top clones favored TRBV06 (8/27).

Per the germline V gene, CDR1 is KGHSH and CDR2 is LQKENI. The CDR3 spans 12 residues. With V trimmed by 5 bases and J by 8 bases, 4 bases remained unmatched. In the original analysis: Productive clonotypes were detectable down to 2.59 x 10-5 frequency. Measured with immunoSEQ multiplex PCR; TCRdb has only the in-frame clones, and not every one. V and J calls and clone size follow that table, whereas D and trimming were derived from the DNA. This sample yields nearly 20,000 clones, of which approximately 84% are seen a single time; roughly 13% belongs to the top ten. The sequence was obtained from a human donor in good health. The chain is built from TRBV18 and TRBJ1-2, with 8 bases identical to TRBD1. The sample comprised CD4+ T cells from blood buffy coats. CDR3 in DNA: TGTGCCAGCTCAAAGGACAGGGACGGCTACACCTTC. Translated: CASSKDRDGYTF.